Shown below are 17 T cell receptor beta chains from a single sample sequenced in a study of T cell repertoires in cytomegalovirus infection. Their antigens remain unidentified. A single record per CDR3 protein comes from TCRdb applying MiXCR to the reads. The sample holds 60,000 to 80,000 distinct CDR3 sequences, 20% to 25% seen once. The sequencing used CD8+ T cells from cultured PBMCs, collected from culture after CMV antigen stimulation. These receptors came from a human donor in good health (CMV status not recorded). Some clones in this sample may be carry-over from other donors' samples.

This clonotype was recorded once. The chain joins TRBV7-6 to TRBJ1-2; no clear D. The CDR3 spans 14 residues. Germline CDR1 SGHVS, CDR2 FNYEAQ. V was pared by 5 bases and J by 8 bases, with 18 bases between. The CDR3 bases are TGTGCCAGCAGCCCCGGAACAGCCAGGTACGGCTACACCTTC. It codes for CASSPGTARYGYTF.

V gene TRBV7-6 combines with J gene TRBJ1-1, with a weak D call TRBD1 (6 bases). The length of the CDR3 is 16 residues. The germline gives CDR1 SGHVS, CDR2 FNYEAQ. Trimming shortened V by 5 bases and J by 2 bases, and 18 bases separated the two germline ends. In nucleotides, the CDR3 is TGTGCCAGCAGCCCCGGCAGAACAGGGATTAACACTGAAGCTTTCTTT. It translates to CASSPGRTGINTEAFF. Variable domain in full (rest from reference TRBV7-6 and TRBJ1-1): GAGVSQSPRYKVTKRGQDVALRCDPISGHVSLYWYRQALGQGPEFLTYFNYEAQQDKSGLPNDRFSAERPEGSISTLTIQRTEQRDSAMYRCASSPGRTGINTEAFFGQGTRLTVV.

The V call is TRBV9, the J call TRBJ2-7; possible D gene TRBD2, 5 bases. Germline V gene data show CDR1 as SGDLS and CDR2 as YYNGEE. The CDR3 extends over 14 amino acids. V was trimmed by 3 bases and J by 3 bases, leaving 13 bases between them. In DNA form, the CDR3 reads TGTGCCAGCAGCGCGGCAGCGGATTACTACGAGCAGTACTTC. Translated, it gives CASSAAADYYEQYF.

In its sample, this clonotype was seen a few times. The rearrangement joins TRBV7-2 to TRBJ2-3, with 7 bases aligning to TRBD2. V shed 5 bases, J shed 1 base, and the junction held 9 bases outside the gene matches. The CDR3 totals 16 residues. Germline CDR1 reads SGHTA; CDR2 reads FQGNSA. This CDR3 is CASSHSGGGGTDTQYF. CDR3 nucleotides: TGTGCCAGCAGCCATAGTGGCGGGGGAGGCACAGATACGCAGTATTTT.

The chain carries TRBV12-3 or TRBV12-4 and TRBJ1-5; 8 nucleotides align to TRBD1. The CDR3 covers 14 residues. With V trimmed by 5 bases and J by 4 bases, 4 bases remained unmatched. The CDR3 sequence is CASSRDRSNQPQHF. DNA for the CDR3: TGTGCCAGCAGTCGGGACAGGAGTAATCAGCCCCAGCATTTT.

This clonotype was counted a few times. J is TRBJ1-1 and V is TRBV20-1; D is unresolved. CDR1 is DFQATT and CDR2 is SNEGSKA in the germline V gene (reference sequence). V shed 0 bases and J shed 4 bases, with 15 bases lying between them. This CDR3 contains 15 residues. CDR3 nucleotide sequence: TGCAGTGCTAGAGAAGGGAGGGCTTGGCGCACTGAAGCTTTCTTT. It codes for CSAREGRAWRTEAFF.

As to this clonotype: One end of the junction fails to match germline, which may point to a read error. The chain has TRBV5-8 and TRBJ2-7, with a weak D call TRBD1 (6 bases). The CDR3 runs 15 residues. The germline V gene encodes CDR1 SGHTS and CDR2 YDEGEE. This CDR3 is CASSPLLTGTYEQYF. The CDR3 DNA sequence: TGCGCCAGCAGCCCCCTGTTGACAGGTACCTACGAGCAGTACTTC.

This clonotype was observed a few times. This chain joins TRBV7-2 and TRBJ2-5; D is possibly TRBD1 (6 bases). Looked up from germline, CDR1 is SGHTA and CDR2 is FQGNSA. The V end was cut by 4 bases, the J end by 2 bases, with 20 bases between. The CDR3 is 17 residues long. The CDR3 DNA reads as TGTGCCAGCAGCTGGGTGGCAGGGGTAACGGAACAAGAGACCCAGTACTTC. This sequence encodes CASSWVAGVTEQETQYF. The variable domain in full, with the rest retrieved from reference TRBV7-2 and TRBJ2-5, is GAGVSQSPSNKVTEKGKDVELRCDPISGHTALYWYRQSLGQGLEFLIYFQGNSAPDKSGLPSDRFSAERTGGSVSTLTIQRTQQEDSAVYLCASSWVAGVTEQETQYFGPGTRLLVL.

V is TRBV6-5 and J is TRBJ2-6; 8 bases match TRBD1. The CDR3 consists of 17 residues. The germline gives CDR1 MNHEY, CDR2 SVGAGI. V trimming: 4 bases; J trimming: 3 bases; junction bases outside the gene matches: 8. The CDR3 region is CASSSGQGGFGANVLTF. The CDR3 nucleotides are TGTGCCAGCAGTTCTGGACAGGGAGGTTTTGGGGCCAACGTCCTGACTTTC.

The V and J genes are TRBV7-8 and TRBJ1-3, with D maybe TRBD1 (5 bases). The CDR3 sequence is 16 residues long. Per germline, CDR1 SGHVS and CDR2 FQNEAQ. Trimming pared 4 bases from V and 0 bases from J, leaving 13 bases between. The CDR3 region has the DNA TGTGCCAGCAGCTCTCGGGACGGAGGCTCTGGAAACACCATATATTTT. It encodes CASSSRDGGSGNTIYF.

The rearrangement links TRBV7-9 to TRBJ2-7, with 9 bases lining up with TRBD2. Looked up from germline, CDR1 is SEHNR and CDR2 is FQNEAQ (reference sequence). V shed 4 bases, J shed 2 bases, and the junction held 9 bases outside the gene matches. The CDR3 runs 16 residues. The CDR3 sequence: CASSSPLAGETYEQYF. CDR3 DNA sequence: TGTGCCAGCAGCTCCCCTTTAGCGGGGGAAACCTACGAGCAGTACTTC.

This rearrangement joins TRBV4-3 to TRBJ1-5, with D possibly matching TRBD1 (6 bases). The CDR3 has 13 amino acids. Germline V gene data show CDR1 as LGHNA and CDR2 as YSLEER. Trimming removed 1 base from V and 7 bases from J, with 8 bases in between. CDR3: CASSQAGAQPQHF. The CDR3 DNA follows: TGCGCCAGCAGCCAAGCGGGGGCCCAGCCCCAGCATTTT.

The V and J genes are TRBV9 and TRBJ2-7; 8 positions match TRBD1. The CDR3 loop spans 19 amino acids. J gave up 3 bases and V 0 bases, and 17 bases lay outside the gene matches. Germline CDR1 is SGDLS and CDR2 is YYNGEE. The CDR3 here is CASSVGETHTGGTGYEQYF. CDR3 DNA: TGTGCCAGCAGCGTAGGGGAGACCCACACAGGGGGGACAGGCTACGAGCAGTACTTC.

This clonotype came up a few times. CDR3 bases: TGTGCCAGCAGTTACCGCCATCCGGGGACAGGGAAAGAGACCCAGTACTTC. The encoded protein is CASSYRHPGTGKETQYF. The chain combines TRBV7-2 with TRBJ2-5; the match to TRBD1 covers 9 bases. With V trimmed by 6 bases and J by 3 bases, 14 bases remained unmatched. This CDR3 region has 17 residues. Germline V gene lookup returns CDR1 SGHTA and CDR2 FQGNSA.

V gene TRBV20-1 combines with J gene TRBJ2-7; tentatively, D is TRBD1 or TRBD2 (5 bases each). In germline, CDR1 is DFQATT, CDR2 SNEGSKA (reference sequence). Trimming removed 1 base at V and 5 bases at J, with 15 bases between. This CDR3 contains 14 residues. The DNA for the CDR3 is TGCAGTGCTAGAGCCGGGGCAGCCAGGCACGAGCAGTACTTC. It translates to CSARAGAARHEQYF.

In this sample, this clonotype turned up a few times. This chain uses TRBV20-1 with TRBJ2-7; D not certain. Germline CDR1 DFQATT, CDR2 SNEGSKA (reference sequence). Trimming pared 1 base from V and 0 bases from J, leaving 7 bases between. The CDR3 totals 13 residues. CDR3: CSARAEISYEQYF. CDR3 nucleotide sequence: TGCAGTGCTAGAGCAGAGATCTCCTACGAGCAGTACTTC.

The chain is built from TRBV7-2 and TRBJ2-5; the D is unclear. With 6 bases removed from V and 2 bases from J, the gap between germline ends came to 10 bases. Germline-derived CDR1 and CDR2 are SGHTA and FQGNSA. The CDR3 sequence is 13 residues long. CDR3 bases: TGTGCCAGCAGTCCCGACTGGCAAGAGACCCAGTACTTC. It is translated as CASSPDWQETQYF.